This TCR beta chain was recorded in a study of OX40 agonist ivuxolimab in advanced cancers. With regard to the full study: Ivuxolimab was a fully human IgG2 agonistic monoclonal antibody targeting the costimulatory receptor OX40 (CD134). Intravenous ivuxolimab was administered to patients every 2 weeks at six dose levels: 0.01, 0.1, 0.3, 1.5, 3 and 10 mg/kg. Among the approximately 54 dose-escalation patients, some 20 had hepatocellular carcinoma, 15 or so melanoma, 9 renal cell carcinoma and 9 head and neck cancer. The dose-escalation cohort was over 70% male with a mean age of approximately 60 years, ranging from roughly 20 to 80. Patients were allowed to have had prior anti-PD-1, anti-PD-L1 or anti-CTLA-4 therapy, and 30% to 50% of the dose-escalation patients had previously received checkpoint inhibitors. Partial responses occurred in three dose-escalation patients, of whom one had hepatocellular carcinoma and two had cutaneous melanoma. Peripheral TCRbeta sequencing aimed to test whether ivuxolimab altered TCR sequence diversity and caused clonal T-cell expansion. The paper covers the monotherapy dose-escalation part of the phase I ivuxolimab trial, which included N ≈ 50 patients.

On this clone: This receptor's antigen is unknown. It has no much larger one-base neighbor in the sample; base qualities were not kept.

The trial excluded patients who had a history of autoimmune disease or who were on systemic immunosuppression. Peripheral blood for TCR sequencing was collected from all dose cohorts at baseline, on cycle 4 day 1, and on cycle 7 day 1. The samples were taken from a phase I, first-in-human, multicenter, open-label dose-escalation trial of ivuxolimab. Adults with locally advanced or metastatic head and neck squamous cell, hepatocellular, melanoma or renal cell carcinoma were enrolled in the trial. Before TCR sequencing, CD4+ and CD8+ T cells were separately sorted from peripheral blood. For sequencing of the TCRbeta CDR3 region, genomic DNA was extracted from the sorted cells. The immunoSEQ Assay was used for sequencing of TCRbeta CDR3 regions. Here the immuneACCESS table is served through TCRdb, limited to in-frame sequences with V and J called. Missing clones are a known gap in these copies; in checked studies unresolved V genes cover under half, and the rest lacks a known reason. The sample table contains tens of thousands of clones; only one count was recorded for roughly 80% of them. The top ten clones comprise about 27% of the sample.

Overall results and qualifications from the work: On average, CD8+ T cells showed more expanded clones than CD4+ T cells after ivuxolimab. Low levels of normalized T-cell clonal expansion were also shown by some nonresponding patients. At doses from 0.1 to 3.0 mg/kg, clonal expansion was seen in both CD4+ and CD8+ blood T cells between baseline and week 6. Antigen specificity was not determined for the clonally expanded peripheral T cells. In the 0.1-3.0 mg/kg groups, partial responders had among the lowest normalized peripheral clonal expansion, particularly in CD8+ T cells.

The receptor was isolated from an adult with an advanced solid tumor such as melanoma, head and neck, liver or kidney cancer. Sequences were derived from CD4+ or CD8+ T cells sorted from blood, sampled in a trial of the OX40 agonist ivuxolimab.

CDR3 region: CASSFGTGSQPQHF. The DNA sequence is TGTGCCAGCAGCTTCGGGACAGGCTCTCAGCCCCAGCATTTT. The chain employs TRBV9 and TRBJ1-5; 8 bases in between match TRBD1. The CDR3 has 14 amino acids, counting the end cysteine and phenylalanine. Only the CDR3 part of the read is kept: 42 bases, read in frame from the first base. Germline trimming amounts to 4 bases on V and 6 bases on J, with 6 as the count of junction bases outside the gene matches. Looking up the germline V gene yields CDR1 SGDLS and CDR2 YYNGEE. Where the CDR3 stops, the reference TRBV9 and TRBJ1-5 genes take over; the full variable domain is DSGVTQTPKHLITATGQRVTLRCSPRSGDLSVYWYQQSLDQGLQFLIQYYNGEERAKGNILERFSAQQFPDLHSELNLSSLELGDSALYFCASSFGTGSQPQHFGDGTRLSIL.